The 31 T cell receptor beta chains below come from one sample, sequenced in a study of T cells in Graves' hyperthyroidism and ophthalmopathy. RNA transcripts served as the template for amplifying TCR beta CDR3 regions. First-round RT-PCR targeting the TCR CDR3 was performed with the HTBI primer set. TCRdb re-derived calls from the multiplex PCR reads in MiXCR, one entry per CDR3 protein. The sample gives hundreds of thousands of distinct CDR3 sequences, 38% of which show up once; about 9% is in the top ten. Sequenced sample: blood. The origin of the receptors is a man younger than 30 with Graves' hyperthyroidism.

As concerns this clonotype: A much larger clone differs from this one at a single base, so this may be a read error. The rearrangement uses TRBV2 and TRBJ2-7; TRBD2 agrees at 8 bases. The CDR3 consists of 17 residues. The germline CDR1 and CDR2 sequences are SNHLY and FYNNEI. V was clipped by 4 bases and J by 5 bases; unmatched bases: 16. CDR3 nucleotide sequence: TGTGCCAGCAGTGCTACCTTCGGGGGGGCCGGGACGGACGAGCAGTACTTC. It specifies CASSATFGGAGTDEQYF.

A word on this clonotype: No conserved phenylalanine or tryptophan is present at the end of the CDR3, so a read error is the likely explanation. The rearrangement joins TRBV7-8 to TRBJ2-5; tentatively, D is TRBD2 (6 bases). CDR3 length: 16 residues. Germline assignment: CDR1 SGHVS and CDR2 FQNEAQ. Trimming stripped 5 bases from V and 5 bases from J, with 21 bases between. The CDR3 is CASSPGRGSGGETQYS. CDR3 coding DNA: TGTGCCAGCAGCCCGGGGCGGGGCTCGGGTGGGGAGACCCAGTACTCC.

This clonotype has a handful of counts. The genes are TRBV11-3 and TRBJ1-2, with a possible D match to TRBD1 (5 bases). The CDR3 covers 15 residues. CDR1 SGHNT and CDR2 YENEEA come from the germline V gene. Between the trimmed V and J ends, which lost 0 bases and 4 bases, there was a span of 12 bases. As DNA, the CDR3 is TGTGCCAGCAGCTTAGATCGGGGCGTGGGCTATGGCTACACCTTC. Its protein is CASSLDRGVGYGYTF.

The chain uses TRBV5-8 and TRBJ2-5, with 9 bases lining up with TRBD2. This CDR3 region has 14 residues. V dropped 0 bases and J dropped 8; count of bases not matched to a gene: 5. Germline loops: CDR1 SGHTS, CDR2 YDEGEE. CDR3 sequence (DNA): TGTGCCAGCAGCTTGGACCAGCGGGGGGTAACCCAGTACTTC. Amino acid sequence: CASSLDQRGVTQYF.

This clonotype appeared a few times. The gene calls are TRBV5-6 and TRBJ1-3, with no clear D. There are 15 residues in the CDR3. Looked up from germline, CDR1 is SGHDT and CDR2 is YYEEEE. Trimming removed 9 bases at V and 0 bases at J, with 16 bases between. The CDR3 protein is CATAGPQSSGNTIYF. Here the CDR3 DNA reads TGTGCCACCGCGGGCCCTCAGAGCTCTGGAAACACCATATATTTT.

This clonotype was counted ten times or more. The rearrangement joins TRBV29-1 to TRBJ2-2; 11 bases map to TRBD1. Germline-derived CDR1 and CDR2 are SQVTM and ANQGSEA. CDR3 length equals 12 residues. V shed 7 bases, J shed 7 bases, and the junction held 2 bases outside the gene matches. The CDR3 bases are TGCAGCGGGACAGGGGGCAGCGGGGAGCTGTTTTTT. Amino acid sequence: CSGTGGSGELFF.

A remark on this clonotype: A clone one base away is much larger, so this may be a read error. V gene TRBV5-8 combines with J gene TRBJ1-6, with D uncertain. The CDR3 totals 12 residues. Germline V gene lookup returns CDR1 SGHTS and CDR2 YDEGEE. The CDR3 loop reads CASSSGRSPPHF. CDR3 sequence (DNA): TGTGCCAGCAGCTCCGGGCGCTCACCCCCCCACTTT.

There are many counts of this clonotype. The J gene is TRBJ2-5, the V gene TRBV29-1; perhaps TRBD2 as D (5 bases). CDR1 is SQVTM, CDR2 ANQGSEA, per germline. V lost 3 bases and J 0 bases, leaving 8 bases between the germline ends. The CDR3 extends over 13 amino acids. CDR3 DNA sequence: TGCAGCGTTGACGCCGGGAACCAAGAGACCCAGTACTTC. Amino acids: CSVDAGNQETQYF.

About this clonotype itself: Being one base from a much bigger clone, this may be a read error. V and J are TRBV15 and TRBJ1-5; 7 positions match TRBD1. With V trimmed by 0 bases and J by 4 bases, 12 bases remained unmatched. CDR1 LNHNV and CDR2 YYDKDF come from the germline V gene (reference sequence). The length of the CDR3 is 18 residues. The DNA of the CDR3 is TGTGCCACCAGCAGAGATCGGCAACCGAGGGACAGTAATCAGCCCCAGCATTTT. Its protein is CATSRDRQPRDSNQPQHF.

This clonotype was seen repeatedly, ten times or more. This chain joins TRBV7-9 and TRBJ1-2, with 7 bases lining up with TRBD1. There are 14 residues in the CDR3. V lost 6 bases to trimming and J lost 4 bases; unmatched junction nucleotides: 8. Germline-derived CDR1 and CDR2 are SEHNR and FQNEAQ (reference sequence). The CDR3 DNA sequence: TGTGCCAGCAGTTTGGGACAGACCTTCTATGGCTACACCTTC. It is translated as CASSLGQTFYGYTF.

This chain connects TRBV10-3 to TRBJ1-5; D is possibly TRBD1 (5 bases). Trimming took 6 bases from V and 0 from J, leaving 15 bases between them. There are 16 residues in the CDR3. The germline gives CDR1 ENHRY, CDR2 SYGVKD. The CDR3 DNA is TGTGCCATCAGGCCGGGACTAGGGGATAGCAATCAGCCCCAGCATTTT. It translates to CAIRPGLGDSNQPQHF.

The chain employs TRBV7-9 and TRBJ2-7; D may be TRBD1 or TRBD2 (5 bases each). Germline lookup yields CDR1 SEHNR and CDR2 FQNEAQ (reference sequence). The CDR3 consists of 14 residues. Trimming cost V 5 bases and J 0 bases, with 11 bases left between them. This chain's CDR3 is CASSLLGDSYEQYF. The CDR3 DNA is TGTGCCAGCAGCCTATTGGGGGACTCCTACGAGCAGTACTTC.

The chain links TRBV7-6 to TRBJ2-7; 9 bases fit TRBD1. The J segment lost 2 bases and the V segment lost 6 bases, leaving 2 bases of the junction unmatched. The CDR3 covers 13 residues. The germline gives CDR1 SGHVS, CDR2 FNYEAQ. This CDR3 is CASRRDRAYEQYF. The DNA for the CDR3 is TGTGCCAGCAGGAGGGACAGGGCCTACGAGCAGTACTTC.

This CDR3 is CASSERNAFIPQHF. CDR3 nucleotides: TGTGCCAGCAGTGAAAGGAACGCATTCATTCCCCAGCATTTT. The rearrangement joins TRBV12-3 or TRBV12-4 to TRBJ1-5; D is uncertain. This CDR3 contains 14 residues. The ends were cut back, 5 bases at V and 10 bases at J, with 18 bases in the middle.

Comment on this clonotype: It is likely a read error, because the conserved phenylalanine at the end of the CDR3 is missing. The limits of the CDR3 on the DNA are not certain, so only TCRdb's listed CDR3 is given. The chain carries TRBV29-1 and TRBJ1-4; the D segment call TRBD1 is taken from the table without a DNA check. Including both end residues, the CDR3 is 12 amino acids long. The V gene's germline CDR1 is SQVTM and CDR2 ANQGSEA. The CDR3 region is CSVVGTGDWTGY.

The rearrangement links TRBV7-6 to TRBJ2-7, with a weak D call TRBD2 (5 bases). Trimming took 7 bases from V and 0 from J, leaving 19 bases between them. Germline CDR1 reads SGHVS; CDR2 reads FNYEAQ. The CDR3 length is 16 residues. The CDR3 region has the DNA TGTGCCAGCACCCGTCACGAGGGCCGATTCTCCTACGAGCAGTACTTC. Amino acids: CASTRHEGRFSYEQYF.

There are many counts of this clonotype. The chain combines TRBV24-1 with TRBJ2-7; 10 bases align to TRBD1. V dropped 7 bases and J dropped 4; count of bases not matched to a gene: 6. The germline V gene has CDR1 KGHDR and CDR2 SFDVKD. This CDR3 spans 14 amino acids. The CDR3 loop reads CATSPGQGGYEQYF. Written as DNA, the CDR3 is TGTGCCACCAGCCCCGGACAGGGGGGTTACGAGCAGTACTTC.

The table lists this clonotype with many counts. V is TRBV5-5 and J is TRBJ1-1; a weak D match, TRBD1 (5 bases). V was cut by 5 bases and J by 4 bases, with 12 bases left in between. This CDR3 is built from 13 residues. Per the germline V gene, CDR1 is SGHKS and CDR2 is YYEKEE (reference sequence). CDR3 DNA sequence: TGTGCCAGCAGTACCGGGACGCTCACTGAAGCTTTCTTT. This translates into CASSTGTLTEAFF.

This clonotype has at least ten counts. This chain joins TRBV10-3 and TRBJ1-3; 7 positions match TRBD1. From germline, CDR1 is ENHRY and CDR2 SYGVKD. The V gene end was trimmed by 10 bases and the J gene end by 2 bases; junction bases not matched to a gene: 5. The CDR3 extends over 13 amino acids. In nucleotides, the CDR3 is TGTGCCACCCGACAGGGCCCTGGAAACACCATATATTTT. This translates into CATRQGPGNTIYF.

This clonotype was picked up many times. V gene TRBV19 combines with J gene TRBJ1-1, with D possibly matching TRBD1 (6 bases). This CDR3 has 15 residues. Trimming took off 5 bases at V and 0 bases at J, with 13 bases between the two ends. Germline loops: CDR1 LNHDA, CDR2 SQIVND (reference sequence). In DNA form, the CDR3 reads TGTGCCAGTAGTTCCCGGACAGATATGAACACTGAAGCTTTCTTT. Protein sequence: CASSSRTDMNTEAFF.

The chain joins TRBV7-9 to TRBJ1-1; 9 nucleotides line up with TRBD1. Per germline, CDR1 SEHNR and CDR2 FQNEAQ (reference sequence). J was trimmed by 5 bases and V by 3 bases; bases with no gene match: 7. CDR3 size: 15 residues. The CDR3 spells CASSLGQGGRTEAFF. Here the CDR3 DNA reads TGTGCCAGCAGCTTGGGACAGGGAGGGCGAACTGAAGCTTTCTTT. Full variable domain (missing parts from reference TRBV7-9 and TRBJ1-1): DTGVSQNPRHKITKRGQNVTFRCDPISEHNRLYWYRQTLGQGPEFLTYFQNEAQLEKSRLLSDRFSAERPKGSFSTLEIQRTEQGDSAMYLCASSLGQGGRTEAFFGQGTRLTVV.

The rearrangement uses TRBV20-1 and TRBJ1-2; D unresolved. Germline CDR1 is DFQATT and CDR2 is SNEGSKA (reference sequence). V gave up 6 bases and J gave up 3 bases, with 20 bases separating them. The CDR3 consists of 15 residues. CDR3 in DNA: TGCAGTGCAACAAGTCCCGGACGCGAGGACTATGGCTACACCTTC. The encoded protein is CSATSPGREDYGYTF.

This clonotype was counted between two and nine times. The chain joins TRBV19 to TRBJ2-2; D tentatively reads TRBD1 or TRBD2 (5 bases each). V dropped 7 bases and J dropped 5 bases, with 14 bases sitting between them. Germline values: CDR1 LNHDA, CDR2 SQIVND (reference sequence). CDR3 length: 14 residues. As DNA, the CDR3 is TGTGCCAGTACCGGGACCGACAGTACCGGGGAGCTGTTTTTT. This gives the protein CASTGTDSTGELFF.

V usage is TRBV12-3 or TRBV12-4 and J usage is TRBJ2-7; D may be TRBD1 (5 bases). This CDR3 comprises 14 residues. Trimming removed 7 bases at V and 7 bases at J, with 20 bases between. CDR3 sequence (DNA): TGTGCCAGCACCCTGGGGCAGGCCCTTGGGGAGCAGTACTTC. Its protein is CASTLGQALGEQYF.

The chain joins TRBV7-6 to TRBJ1-6; TRBD1 aligns across 7 bases. The CDR3 covers 19 residues. Trimming cost V 5 bases and J 1 base; bases outside gene matches: 14. Germline V CDR1 and CDR2: SGHVS, FNYEAQ. CDR3 protein: CASSQKYRGTNSYNSPLHF. The CDR3, as DNA: TGTGCCAGCAGCCAGAAATACAGGGGTACGAATTCCTATAATTCACCCCTCCACTTT.

In this sample, this clonotype turned up many times. The genes are TRBV7-8 and TRBJ1-5, with TRBD1 as a possible D gene (5 bases). Germline loops: CDR1 SGHVS, CDR2 FQNEAQ. The CDR3 has 17 amino acids. V was pared by 2 bases and J by 3 bases, with 17 bases between. CDR3 protein: CASSLNRQGADNQPQHF. In DNA form, the CDR3 reads TGTGCCAGCAGCTTAAATCGGCAGGGCGCAGACAATCAGCCCCAGCATTTT.

V gene TRBV7-8 combines with J gene TRBJ2-7; D might be TRBD1 (7 bases). CDR3 size: 16 residues. V gave up 5 bases and J gave up 0 bases, with 17 bases separating them. Germline lookup yields CDR1 SGHVS and CDR2 FQNEAQ. CDR3 loop: CASSPEGQPSSYEQYF. The CDR3 nucleotides read TGTGCCAGCAGCCCGGAGGGACAGCCCAGCTCCTACGAGCAGTACTTC.

A note on this clonotype: A read error may explain this, as a much larger clone is one base away. The V gene is TRBV19, the J gene TRBJ2-5; D is unclear. Germline-derived CDR1 and CDR2 are LNHDA and SQIVND (reference sequence). The length of the CDR3 is 10 residues. Trimming took off 11 bases at V and 5 bases at J, with 9 bases between the two ends. CDR3 sequence: CAGDSETQYF. The CDR3 DNA follows: TGTGCCGGGGATAGCGAGACCCAGTACTTC.

The chain carries TRBV29-1 and TRBJ1-5, with TRBD1 matching 8 bases. CDR3 length equals 12 residues. Looked up from germline, CDR1 is SQVTM and CDR2 is ANQGSEA. J gave up 7 bases and V 8 bases, and 7 bases lay outside the gene matches. Here the CDR3 reads CSYETGAQPQHF. The CDR3 DNA reads as TGCAGCTACGAGACAGGGGCACAGCCCCAGCATTTT.

Only a few counts were recorded for this clonotype. The chain uses TRBV7-8 and TRBJ2-7, with TRBD2 as a possible D gene (6 bases). V lost 5 bases to trimming and J lost 6 bases, with 20 bases between them. Germline assignment: CDR1 SGHVS and CDR2 FQNEAQ. CDR3 size: 15 residues. The CDR3 nucleotides read TGTGCCAGCAGCCAAGACGAGGCGGGACCGGGCGAGCAGTACTTC. Its translation is CASSQDEAGPGEQYF.

Remarks on this clonotype: One base away lies a much larger clone, so this may be a sequencing read error. In DNA form, the CDR3 reads TGCAGTGCTAGTGGGCAGAGGGCGGGGAAACTGCTTTTT. Translating it yields CSASGQRAGKLLF. The chain joins TRBV20-1 to TRBJ1-4; D is unclear. The germline gives CDR1 DFQATT, CDR2 SNEGSKA (reference sequence). The CDR3 extends over 13 amino acids.